This is a list of T cell receptor beta chains from one sample in a study of blood T cell repertoires in COVID-19. TCRdb's copy holds only in-frame clones and misses some; the assay was immunoSEQ multiplex PCR. The sample holds 150,000 to 200,000 clones, approximately 87% seen once. Sequencing was done on a sample of peripheral blood. Every receptor here comes from a person aged 70 to 79 with COVID-19, enrolled during active disease. The CDR3 runs from the conserved cysteine through the conserved F or W. A D gene is named only where the DNA matches it firmly.

d_call: .
j_call: TRBJ2-7
v_call: TRBV19
cdr3_aa: CASSILASETYEQYF
cdr3_nt: TGTGCCAGTAGTATTCTGGCTAGCGAGACCTACGAGCAGTACTTC

d_call: TRBD1
j_call: TRBJ1-4
v_call: TRBV7-2
cdr3_aa: CASSLSPTGGIKLFF
cdr3_nt: TGTGCCAGCAGCTTATCCCCCACAGGGGGTATTAAACTGTTTTTT

d_call: .
j_call: TRBJ2-3
v_call: TRBV2
cdr3_aa: CASRSDSGTDTQYF
cdr3_nt: TGTGCCAGCAGATCAGATTCCGGCACAGATACGCAGTATTTT

d_call: .
j_call: TRBJ1-5
v_call: TRBV6-5
cdr3_aa: CASSAAPNSNQPQHF
cdr3_nt: TGTGCCAGCAGCGCGGCACCGAATAGCAATCAGCCCCAGCATTTT

d_call: .
j_call: TRBJ2-3
v_call: TRBV7-3
cdr3_aa: CASSLDPGSTDTQYF
cdr3_nt: TGTGCCAGCAGCTTAGATCCGGGGAGCACAGATACGCAGTATTTT

d_call: .
j_call: TRBJ2-5
v_call: TRBV7-8
cdr3_aa: CASSLGRGPMRETQYF
cdr3_nt: TGTGCCAGCAGCTTAGGCAGGGGCCCAATGAGGGAGACCCAGTACTTC

d_call: TRBD1
j_call: TRBJ2-3
v_call: TRBV19
cdr3_aa: CASSRKTGGSTDTQYF
cdr3_nt: TGTGCCAGTAGCCGAAAGACAGGGGGTAGCACAGATACGCAGTATTTT

d_call: TRBD1
j_call: TRBJ1-1
v_call: TRBV18
cdr3_aa: CASSPPSGQGNTEAFF
cdr3_nt: TGTGCCAGCTCACCACCGTCAGGACAGGGGAACACTGAAGCTTTCTTT

d_call: .
j_call: TRBJ1-4
v_call: TRBV21-1
cdr3_aa: CASSKPGRKGAGPPNEKLFF
cdr3_nt: TGTGCCAGCAGCAAGCCGGGTAGGAAGGGGGCTGGTCCTCCGAATGAAAAACTGTTTTTT

d_call: .
j_call: TRBJ2-6
v_call: TRBV19
cdr3_aa: CASMSRSGANVLTF
cdr3_nt: TGTGCCAGTATGTCTCGGTCTGGGGCCAACGTCCTGACTTTC

d_call: .
j_call: TRBJ1-5
v_call: TRBV28
cdr3_aa: CASNLEGPVQPQHF
cdr3_nt: TGTGCCAGCAACTTGGAGGGGCCGGTTCAGCCCCAGCATTTT

d_call: .
j_call: TRBJ2-1
v_call: TRBV6-2/TRBV6-3
cdr3_aa: CASSYAGEQFF
cdr3_nt: TGTGCCAGCAGTTACGCCGGTGAGCAGTTCTTC

d_call: .
j_call: TRBJ1-2
v_call: TRBV6-6
cdr3_aa: CASRAETNYGYTF
cdr3_nt: TGTGCCAGCAGGGCAGAAACTAACTATGGCTACACCTTC

d_call: TRBD1
j_call: TRBJ2-7
v_call: TRBV28
cdr3_aa: CASSLLQGVFYEQYF
cdr3_nt: TGTGCCAGCAGTTTGCTGCAGGGGGTCTTCTACGAGCAGTACTTC

d_call: TRBD2
j_call: TRBJ2-2
v_call: TRBV7-9
cdr3_aa: CASSTWTSGGELTGELFF
cdr3_nt: TGTGCCAGCAGCACTTGGACTAGCGGGGGGGAACTCACCGGGGAGCTGTTTTTT

d_call: TRBD1
j_call: TRBJ2-5
v_call: TRBV9
cdr3_aa: CASSALGQGVGQETQYF
cdr3_nt: TGTGCCAGCAGCGCTCTAGGACAGGGGGTAGGCCAAGAGACCCAGTACTTC

d_call: TRBD1
j_call: TRBJ2-1
v_call: TRBV28
cdr3_aa: CASSQPRTGYYEQFF
cdr3_nt: TGTGCCAGCAGTCAACCCCGGACAGGGTACTATGAGCAGTTCTTC